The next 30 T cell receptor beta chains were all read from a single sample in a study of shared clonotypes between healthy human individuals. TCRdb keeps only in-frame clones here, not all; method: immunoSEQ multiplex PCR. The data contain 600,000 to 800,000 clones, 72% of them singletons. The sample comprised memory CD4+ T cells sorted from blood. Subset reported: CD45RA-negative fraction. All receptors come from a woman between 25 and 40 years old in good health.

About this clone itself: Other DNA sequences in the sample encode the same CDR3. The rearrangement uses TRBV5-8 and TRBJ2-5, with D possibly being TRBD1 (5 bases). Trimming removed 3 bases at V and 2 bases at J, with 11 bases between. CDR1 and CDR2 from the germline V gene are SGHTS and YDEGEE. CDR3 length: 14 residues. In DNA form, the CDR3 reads TGTGCCAGCAGCTCCGGGCAGGGACAAGAGACCCAGTACTTC. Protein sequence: CASSSGQGQETQYF.

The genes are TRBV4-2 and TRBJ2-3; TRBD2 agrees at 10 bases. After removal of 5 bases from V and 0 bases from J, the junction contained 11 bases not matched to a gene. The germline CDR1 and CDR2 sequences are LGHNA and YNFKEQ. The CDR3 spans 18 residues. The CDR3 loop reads CASSLVFGLADSTDTQYF. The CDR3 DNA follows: TGTGCCAGCAGCTTGGTCTTCGGACTAGCGGACAGCACAGATACGCAGTATTTT.

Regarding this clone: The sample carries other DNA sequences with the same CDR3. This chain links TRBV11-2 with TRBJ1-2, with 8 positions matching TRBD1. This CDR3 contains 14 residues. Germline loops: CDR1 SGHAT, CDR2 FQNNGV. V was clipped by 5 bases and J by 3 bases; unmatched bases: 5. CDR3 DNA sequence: TGTGCCAGCAGCCCAGGACAGGGCGACTATGGCTACACCTTC. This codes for CASSPGQGDYGYTF.

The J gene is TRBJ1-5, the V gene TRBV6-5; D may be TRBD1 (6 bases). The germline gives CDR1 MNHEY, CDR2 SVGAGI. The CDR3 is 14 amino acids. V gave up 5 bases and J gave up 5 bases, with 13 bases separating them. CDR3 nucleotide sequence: TGTGCCAGCAGTGGCCGCTCAGGGGATCAGCCCCAGCATTTT. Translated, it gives CASSGRSGDQPQHF.

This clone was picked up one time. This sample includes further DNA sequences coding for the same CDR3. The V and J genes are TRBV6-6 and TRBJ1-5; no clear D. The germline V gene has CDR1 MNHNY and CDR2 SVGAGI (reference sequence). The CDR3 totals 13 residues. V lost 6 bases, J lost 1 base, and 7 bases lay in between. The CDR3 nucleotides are TGTGCCAGCAGCCCCGACAGCAATCAGCCCCAGCATTTT. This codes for CASSPDSNQPQHF.

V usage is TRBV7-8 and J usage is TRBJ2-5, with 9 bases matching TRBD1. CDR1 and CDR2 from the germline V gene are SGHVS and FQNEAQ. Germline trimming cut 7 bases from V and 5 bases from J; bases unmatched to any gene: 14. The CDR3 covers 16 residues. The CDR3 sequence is CASTNLGTGFWETQYF. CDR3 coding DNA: TGTGCCAGCACAAACCTAGGGACAGGGTTTTGGGAGACCCAGTACTTC.

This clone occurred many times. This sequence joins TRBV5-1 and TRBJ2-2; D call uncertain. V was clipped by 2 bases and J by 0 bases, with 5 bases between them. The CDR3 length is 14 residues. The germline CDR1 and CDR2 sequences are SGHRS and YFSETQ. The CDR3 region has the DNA TGCGCCAGCAGCTTCCAGGCGAACACCGGGGAGCTGTTTTTT. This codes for CASSFQANTGELFF.

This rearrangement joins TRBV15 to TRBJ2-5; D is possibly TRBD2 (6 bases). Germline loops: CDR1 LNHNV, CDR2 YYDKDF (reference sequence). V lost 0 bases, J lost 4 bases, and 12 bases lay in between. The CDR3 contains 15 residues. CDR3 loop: CATSRESGLSETQYF. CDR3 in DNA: TGTGCCACCAGCAGAGAGAGCGGGCTCTCAGAGACCCAGTACTTC.

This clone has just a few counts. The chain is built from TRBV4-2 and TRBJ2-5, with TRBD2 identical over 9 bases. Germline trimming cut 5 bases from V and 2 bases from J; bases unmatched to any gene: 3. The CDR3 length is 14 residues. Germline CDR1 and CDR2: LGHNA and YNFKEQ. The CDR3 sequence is CASSSTSGQETQYF. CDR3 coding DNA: TGTGCCAGCAGCTCGACTAGCGGACAAGAGACCCAGTACTTC.

In DNA, the CDR3 is TGTGCCTGGAGTGTCGGGCAGGGCTTAAGGCCCCAGCATTTT. This translates into CAWSVGQGLRPQHF. This chain links TRBV30 with TRBJ1-5; tentative D call: TRBD1 (5 bases). The CDR3 has 14 amino acids. The germline V and J ends were trimmed by 0 bases and 9 bases, with 15 bases remaining between them. Germline V CDR1 and CDR2: GTSNPN, SVGIG (reference sequence).

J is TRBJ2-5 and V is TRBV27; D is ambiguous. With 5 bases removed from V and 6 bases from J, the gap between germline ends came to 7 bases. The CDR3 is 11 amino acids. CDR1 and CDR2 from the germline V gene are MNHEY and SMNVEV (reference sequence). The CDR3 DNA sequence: TGTGCCAGCAGTAGAATCCAGACCCAGTACTTC. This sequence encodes CASSRIQTQYF.

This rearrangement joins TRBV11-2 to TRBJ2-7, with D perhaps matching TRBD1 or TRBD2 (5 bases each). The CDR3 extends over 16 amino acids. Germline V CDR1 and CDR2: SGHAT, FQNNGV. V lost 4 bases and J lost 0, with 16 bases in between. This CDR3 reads CASSWVVGGSSYEQYF. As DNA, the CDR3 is TGTGCCAGCAGCTGGGTTGTTGGGGGAAGCTCCTACGAGCAGTACTTC.

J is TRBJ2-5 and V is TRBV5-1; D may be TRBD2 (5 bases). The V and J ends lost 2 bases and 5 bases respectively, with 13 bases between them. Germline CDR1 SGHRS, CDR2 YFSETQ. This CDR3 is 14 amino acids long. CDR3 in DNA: TGCGCCAGCAGCTTAATGGGAGTTGAGGAGACCCAGTACTTC. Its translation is CASSLMGVEETQYF.

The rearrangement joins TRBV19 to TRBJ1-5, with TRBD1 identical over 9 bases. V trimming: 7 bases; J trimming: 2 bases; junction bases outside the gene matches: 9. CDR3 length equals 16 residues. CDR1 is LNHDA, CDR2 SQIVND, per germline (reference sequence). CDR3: CASKVGTGRGNQPQHF. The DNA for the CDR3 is TGTGCCAGTAAAGTCGGGACAGGGAGGGGCAATCAGCCCCAGCATTTT.

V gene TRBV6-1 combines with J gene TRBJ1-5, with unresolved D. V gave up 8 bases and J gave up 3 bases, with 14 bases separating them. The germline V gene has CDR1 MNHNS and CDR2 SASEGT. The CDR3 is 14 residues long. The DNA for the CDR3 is TGTGCCAGCCTTCCCGGGCCCTTCAATCAGCCCCAGCATTTT. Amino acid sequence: CASLPGPFNQPQHF.

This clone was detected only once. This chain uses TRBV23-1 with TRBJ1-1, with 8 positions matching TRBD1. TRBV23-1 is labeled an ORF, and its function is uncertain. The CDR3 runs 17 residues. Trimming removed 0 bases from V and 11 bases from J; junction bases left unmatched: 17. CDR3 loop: CASSQSEDRALRPSAFF. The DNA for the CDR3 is TGCGCCAGCAGTCAATCGGAGGACAGGGCCCTTCGTCCGTCGGCTTTCTTT.

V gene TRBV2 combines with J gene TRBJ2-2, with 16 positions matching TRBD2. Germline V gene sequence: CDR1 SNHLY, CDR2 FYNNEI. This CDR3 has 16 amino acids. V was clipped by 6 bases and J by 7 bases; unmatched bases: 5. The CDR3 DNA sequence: TGTGCCAGCAGGGGACTAGCGGGAGGGCCTGGCGGGGAGCTGTTTTTT. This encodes CASRGLAGGPGGELFF.

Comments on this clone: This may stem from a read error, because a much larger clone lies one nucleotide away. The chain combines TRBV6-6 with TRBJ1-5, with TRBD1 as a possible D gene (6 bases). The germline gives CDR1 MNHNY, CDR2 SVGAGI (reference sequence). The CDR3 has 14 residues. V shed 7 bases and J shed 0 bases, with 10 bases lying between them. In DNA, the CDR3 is TGTGCCAGCAACCCGACAGGTAGCAATCAGCCCCAGCATTTT. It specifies CASNPTGSNQPQHF.

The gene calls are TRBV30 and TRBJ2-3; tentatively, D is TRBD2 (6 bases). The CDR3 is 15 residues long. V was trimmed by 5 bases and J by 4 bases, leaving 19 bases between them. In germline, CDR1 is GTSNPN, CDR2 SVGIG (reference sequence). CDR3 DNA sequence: TGTGCCTGGCACGATTCCGGGGGAGGCCCAGATACGCAGTATTTT. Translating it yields CAWHDSGGGPDTQYF.

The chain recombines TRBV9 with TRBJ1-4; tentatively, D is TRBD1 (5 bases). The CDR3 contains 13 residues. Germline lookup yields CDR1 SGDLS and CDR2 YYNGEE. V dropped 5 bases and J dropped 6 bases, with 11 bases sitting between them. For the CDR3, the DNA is TGTGCCAGCAGTCGAGGGGTTGATGAAAAACTGTTTTTT. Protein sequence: CASSRGVDEKLFF.

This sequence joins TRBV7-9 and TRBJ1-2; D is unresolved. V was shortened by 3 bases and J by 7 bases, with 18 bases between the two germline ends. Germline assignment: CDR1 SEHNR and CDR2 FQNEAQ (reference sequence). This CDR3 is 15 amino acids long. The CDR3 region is CASSFLGGELGGYTF. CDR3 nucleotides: TGTGCCAGCAGCTTTCTGGGTGGGGAACTCGGTGGCTACACCTTC. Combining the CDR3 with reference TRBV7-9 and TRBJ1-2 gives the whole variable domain DTGVSQNPRHKITKRGQNVTFRCDPISEHNRLYWYRQTLGQGPEFLTYFQNEAQLEKSRLLSDRFSAERPKGSFSTLEIQRTEQGDSAMYLCASSFLGGELGGYTFGSGTRLTVV.

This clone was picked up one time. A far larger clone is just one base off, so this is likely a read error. CDR3 protein: CASSQDHGTSNEQYF. DNA of the CDR3: TGTGCCAGCAGCCAAGATCACGGGACTAGCAATGAGCAGTACTTC. V gene TRBV4-2 combines with J gene TRBJ2-7; 9 bases agree with TRBD2. Per germline, CDR1 LGHNA and CDR2 YNFKEQ. The CDR3 totals 15 residues. After removal of 0 bases from V and 7 bases from J, the junction contained 7 bases not matched to a gene.

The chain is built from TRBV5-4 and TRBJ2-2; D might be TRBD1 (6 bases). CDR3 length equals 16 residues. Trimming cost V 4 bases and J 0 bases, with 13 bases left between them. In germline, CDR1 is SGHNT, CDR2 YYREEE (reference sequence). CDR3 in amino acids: CASSPRDISNTGELFF. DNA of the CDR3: TGTGCCAGCAGCCCCCGGGACATTTCGAACACCGGGGAGCTGTTTTTT.

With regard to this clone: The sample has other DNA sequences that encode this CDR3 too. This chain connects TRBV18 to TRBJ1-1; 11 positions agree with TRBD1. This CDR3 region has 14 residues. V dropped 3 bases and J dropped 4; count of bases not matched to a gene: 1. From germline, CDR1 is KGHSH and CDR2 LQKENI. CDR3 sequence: CASSPGTGGTEAFF. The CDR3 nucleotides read TGTGCCAGCTCACCCGGGACAGGGGGCACTGAAGCTTTCTTT. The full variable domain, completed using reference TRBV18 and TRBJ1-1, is NAGVMQNPRHLVRRRGQEARLRCSPMKGHSHVYWYRQLPEEGLKFMVYLQKENIIDESGMPKERFSAEFPKEGPSILRIQQVVRGDSAAYFCASSPGTGGTEAFFGQGTRLTVV.

This CDR3 reads CARMNRPHSNQPQHF. Here the CDR3 DNA reads TGTGCCAGAATGAACCGGCCCCATAGCAATCAGCCCCAGCATTTT. The chain combines TRBV21-1 with TRBJ1-5. TRBV21-1 is flagged as a pseudogene. CDR3 length: 15 residues.

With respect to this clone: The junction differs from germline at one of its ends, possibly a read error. This chain's CDR3 is CAWKTSGSIDTQYF. CDR3 nucleotides: TGTGCCTGGAAGACTAGCGGGAGCATAGATACGCAGTATTTT. The V and J genes are TRBV30 and TRBJ2-3; 12 bases align to TRBD2. This CDR3 has 14 residues. CDR1 and CDR2 (germline): GTSNPN, SVGIG (reference sequence).

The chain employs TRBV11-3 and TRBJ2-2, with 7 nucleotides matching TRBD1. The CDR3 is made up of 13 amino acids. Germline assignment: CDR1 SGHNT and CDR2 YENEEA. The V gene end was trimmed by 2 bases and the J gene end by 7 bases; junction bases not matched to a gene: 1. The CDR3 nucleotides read TGTGCCAGCAGCTTACAGGGGGTCGGGGAGCTGTTTTTT. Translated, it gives CASSLQGVGELFF. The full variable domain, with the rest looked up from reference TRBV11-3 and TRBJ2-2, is EAGVVQSPRYKIIEKKQPVAFWCNPISGHNTLYWYLQNLGQGPELLIRYENEEAVDDSQLPKDRFSAERLKGVDSTLKIQPAELGDSAVYLCASSLQGVGELFFGEGSRLTVL.

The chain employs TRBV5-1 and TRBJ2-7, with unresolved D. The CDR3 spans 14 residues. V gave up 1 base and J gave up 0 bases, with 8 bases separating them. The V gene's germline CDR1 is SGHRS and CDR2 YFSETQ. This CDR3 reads CASSLSANSYEQYF. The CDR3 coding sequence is TGCGCCAGCAGCTTGAGCGCCAACTCCTACGAGCAGTACTTC.

The CDR3 DNA sequence: TGTGCCAGCACGGGGGGTAGGGGGTACGAGCAGTACTTC. It translates to CASTGGRGYEQYF. The chain employs TRBV6-1 and TRBJ2-7, with D possibly TRBD2 on 7 matching bases. Germline V lookup: CDR1 MNHNS, CDR2 SASEGT. The CDR3 sequence is 13 residues long. V dropped 7 bases and J dropped 4 bases, with 14 bases sitting between them.

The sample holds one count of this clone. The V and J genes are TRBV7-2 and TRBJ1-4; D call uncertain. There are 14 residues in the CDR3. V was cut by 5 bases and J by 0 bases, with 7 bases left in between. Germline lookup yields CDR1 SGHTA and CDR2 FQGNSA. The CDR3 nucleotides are TGTGCCAGCAGCCAAGATACAACTAATGAAAAACTGTTTTTT. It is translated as CASSQDTTNEKLFF. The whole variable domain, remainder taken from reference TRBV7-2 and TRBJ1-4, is GAGVSQSPSNKVTEKGKDVELRCDPISGHTALYWYRQSLGQGLEFLIYFQGNSAPDKSGLPSDRFSAERTGGSVSTLTIQRTQQEDSAVYLCASSQDTTNEKLFFGSGTQLSVL.